This is a list of T cell receptor beta chains from one sample in a study of blood T cell repertoires in COVID-19. Libraries were prepared by immunoSEQ multiplex PCR; TCRdb keeps only in-frame clonotypes and omits some of them. The repertoire consists of some 57,000 clones, with almost 90% occurring once and the leading ten covering about 13%. Source material: peripheral blood. Every receptor here comes from a man aged 60 to 69 with active COVID-19. The CDR3 runs from the conserved cysteine through the conserved F or W. The D gene is left open where the match is weak. Not every row has a clone size; where given, it reads once, few, many or a size class.

- | TRBJ1-2 | TRBV29-1 | - | TGCAGCGTTGACCTCACAGGGACGGGTGGCTACACCTTC | CSVDLTGTGGYTF
TRBD1 | TRBJ2-7 | TRBV28 | - | TGTGCCAGCCGATCCGGGACAGCTTCCTACGAGCAGTACTTC | CASRSGTASYEQYF
TRBD2 | TRBJ2-1 | TRBV19 | - | TGTGCCAGTAATCCCCCGACTAGCAGCGATGAGCAGTTCTTC | CASNPPTSSDEQFF
- | TRBJ2-7 | TRBV29-1 | - | TGCAGCGTTGAAGCGGTAGGGGACTCCTACGAGCAGTACTTC | CSVEAVGDSYEQYF
- | TRBJ2-7 | TRBV18 | - | TGTGCCAGCTCCCTAGAGAACGAGCAGTACTTC | CASSLENEQYF
TRBD1 | TRBJ2-1 | TRBV19 | - | TGTGCCAGTAAACCGGGACAGGGACACAATGAGCAGTTCTTC | CASKPGQGHNEQFF
- | TRBJ2-2 | TRBV6-5 | - | TGTGCCAGCAGCCTGGGGGGAGTAGATACCGGGGAGCTGTTTTTT | CASSLGGVDTGELFF
- | TRBJ2-7 | TRBV9 | - | TGTGCCAGCAGCTCCCGACAGCAAAGCTCCTACGAGCAGTACTTC | CASSSRQQSSYEQYF
- | TRBJ1-5 | TRBV24-1 | - | TGTGCCACCAGTGATTTCTTGCGGGGCGCCTATTATAGCAATCAGCCCCAGCATTTT | CATSDFLRGAYYSNQPQHF
TRBD1 | TRBJ1-6 | TRBV6-6 | - | TGTGCCAGCAGTTACTCGGGACAGGGTGATTCACCCCTCCACTTT | CASSYSGQGDSPLHF
- | TRBJ2-7 | TRBV6-2/TRBV6-3 | - | TGTGCCAGCAGTTACTCAGGGGTCCTTTCCTACGAGCAGTACTTC | CASSYSGVLSYEQYF
- | TRBJ2-7 | TRBV7-2 | - | TGTGCCAGCAGCTATTTCGGGGGACCCTACGAGCAGTACTTC | CASSYFGGPYEQYF
TRBD1 | TRBJ2-5 | TRBV19 | - | TGTGCCAGTAGTACGGGACAGGGGCAGGGAGAGACCCAGTACTTC | CASSTGQGQGETQYF
- | TRBJ1-1 | TRBV28 | - | TGTGCCAGCATCAATGGGGCACTTTTGACTGCTTTCTTT | CASINGALLTAFF
TRBD1 | TRBJ1-2 | TRBV29-1 | - | TGCAGCGTTGAGACAGGGGTGTATGGCTACACCTTC | CSVETGVYGYTF
- | TRBJ2-6 | TRBV6-5 | - | TGTGCCAGCAGTTACGCGGTCTCTGGGGCCAACGTCCTGACTTTC | CASSYAVSGANVLTF
TRBD2 | TRBJ2-7 | TRBV6-2/TRBV6-3 | - | TGTGCCAGCAGTTACGCGAGGTTGTCGGGACTAGCGGGAGTGAGGGAGCAGTACTTC | CASSYARLSGLAGVREQYF
- | TRBJ2-2 | TRBV13 | once | TGTGCCAGCAGCTTATTTAACGGGGAGCTGTTTTTT | CASSLFNGELFF
- | TRBJ1-1 | TRBV2 | once | TGTGCCAGCATTGAGGTAGGCGCCCAGGGCACTGAAGCTTTCTTT | CASIEVGAQGTEAFF
- | TRBJ2-2 | TRBV29-1 | - | TGCAGCGTTGATTCGGGTCTCACCGGGGAGCTGTTTTTT | CSVDSGLTGELFF
TRBD2 | TRBJ2-7 | TRBV4-2 | - | TGTGCCAGCAGCCAAGCAGCGGGGGGGCGCGGAAGCTCCTACGAGCAGTACTTC | CASSQAAGGRGSSYEQYF
- | TRBJ1-5 | TRBV6-5 | - | TGTGCCAGCAGTTACTACGGGTCGGGTCAGCCCCAGCATTTT | CASSYYGSGQPQHF
- | TRBJ1-5 | TRBV6-1 | - | TGTGCCAGCAGTGAGGGGCCGAGAGGCAATCAGCCCCAGCATTTT | CASSEGPRGNQPQHF
TRBD2 | TRBJ2-1 | TRBV6-5 | - | TGTGCCAGCAGTTTGCGGGGGACCTCCTCCTACAATGAGCAGTTCTTC | CASSLRGTSSYNEQFF
TRBD2 | TRBJ2-1 | TRBV7-9 | - | TGTGCCAGCAGCTCCTTCTCGAGCGGGGGCACCAATGAGCAGTTCTTC | CASSSFSSGGTNEQFF
- | TRBJ2-7 | TRBV7-2 | - | TGTGCCAGCAGCTTAGCTAGTGGGGAGTACGAGCAGTACTTC | CASSLASGEYEQYF
- | TRBJ2-1 | TRBV5-4 | once | TGTGCCAGCAGCTTGGAACGGGTTTCCTACAATGAGCAGTTCTTC | CASSLERVSYNEQFF
TRBD1 | TRBJ1-4 | TRBV28 | - | TGTGCCAGCAGTCCACTCACAGGGGTCACTAATGAAAAACTGTTTTTT | CASSPLTGVTNEKLFF
TRBD1 | TRBJ2-7 | TRBV6-5 | - | TGTGCCAGCAGTTACGGGAGACAGGGACACTACGAGCAGTACTTC | CASSYGRQGHYEQYF
TRBD1 | TRBJ1-3 | TRBV28 | - | TGTGCCAGCAGTTTATTGGACAGGGGATTTGGAAACACCATATATTTT | CASSLLDRGFGNTIYF
- | TRBJ2-7 | TRBV7-4 | - | TGTGCCAGCAGCTATCCCAAGTGCCCCTGCGGGTACGAGCAGTACTTC | CASSYPKCPCGYEQYF
TRBD1 | TRBJ1-4 | TRBV6-6 | once | TGTGCCAGCGAGACCAGGGGGCCTACTGAAAAACTGTTTTTT | CASETRGPTEKLFF
- | TRBJ1-2 | TRBV24-1 | - | TGTGCCACTGGCCAGGGCGCTGACTATGGCTACACCTTC | CATGQGADYGYTF
TRBD1 | TRBJ1-4 | TRBV28 | - | TGTGCCAGCAGTTTATGGGGACAGGGGAGGACTAATGAAAAACTGTTTTTT | CASSLWGQGRTNEKLFF
TRBD1 | TRBJ2-1 | TRBV5-1 | - | TGCGCCAGCAGCGGGGTGGGACAGGGGTACAATGAGCAGTTCTTC | CASSGVGQGYNEQFF
- | TRBJ2-7 | TRBV9 | - | TGTGCCAGCAGCGTAGCTTCGGTCTCCTACGAGCAGTACTTC | CASSVASVSYEQYF
- | TRBJ1-1 | TRBV24-1 | few | TGTGCCACCTCATTCCGGGGGGAGGAAGCTTTCTTT | CATSFRGEEAFF
TRBD1 | TRBJ1-5 | TRBV28 | - | TGTGCCAGCAGTTTCGGACAGGATCAGCCCCAGCATTTT | CASSFGQDQPQHF
- | TRBJ1-4 | TRBV3-1/TRBV3-2 | - | TGTGCCAGCAGCCAAGACAGGTCTAATGAAAAACTGTTTTTT | CASSQDRSNEKLFF
TRBD1 | TRBJ2-1 | TRBV10-2 | - | TGCGCCAGCAGTGAACAGGGGAGCTCCTACAATGAGCAGTTCTTC | CASSEQGSSYNEQFF
- | TRBJ1-5 | TRBV24-1 | - | TGTGCCACCCAATCCAATAGTCAGCCCCAGCATTTT | CATQSNSQPQHF
TRBD2 | TRBJ2-2 | TRBV4-2 | - | TGTGCCAGCAGCCGCGGGGGGGTCGGGGAGCTGTTTTTT | CASSRGGVGELFF
- | TRBJ1-6 | TRBV4-2 | - | TGTGCCAGCAGCCAAACCTTGACAGATAATTCACCCCTCCACTTT | CASSQTLTDNSPLHF
- | TRBJ1-2 | TRBV14 | - | TGTGCCAGCAGCCATGAAACAGGATTTCTTACCTACACCTTC | CASSHETGFLTYTF
- | TRBJ2-2 | TRBV3-1/TRBV3-2 | - | TGTGCCAGCAGCCAAGTCCTACGGGGATCCGGGGAGCTGTTTTTT | CASSQVLRGSGELFF
TRBD2 | TRBJ2-7 | TRBV28 | - | TGTGCCAGCAGCCTGACTAGCGGGACTTACGAGCAGTACTTC | CASSLTSGTYEQYF
- | TRBJ1-2 | TRBV18 | once | TGTGCCAGCTCACCCCCCGCAGGGTATGACTATGGCTACACCTTC | CASSPPAGYDYGYTF
TRBD2 | TRBJ2-1 | TRBV5-6 | - | TGTGCCAGCAGTTTCGGGACTACCCACAATGAGCAGTTCTTC | CASSFGTTHNEQFF
- | TRBJ2-3 | TRBV19 | - | TGTGCCAGTAGTCGATCGGAGGGCCAATCCGTCACAGATACGCAGTATTTT | CASSRSEGQSVTDTQYF
TRBD1 | TRBJ2-7 | TRBV7-3 | - | TGTGCCAGCAGCAAACCGGGACAGGGAGGCGACGAGCAGTACTTC | CASSKPGQGGDEQYF
TRBD1 | TRBJ1-5 | TRBV10-3 | once | TGTGCCATCAGTGATCCCGGGACAGGGGACTATCAGCCCCAGCATTTT | CAISDPGTGDYQPQHF
TRBD1 | TRBJ1-1 | TRBV18 | once | TGTGCCAGCTCACCGCTCGCAGGGGGCGTAGCGAACACTGAAGCTTTCTTT | CASSPLAGGVANTEAFF
TRBD1 | TRBJ2-5 | TRBV28 | - | TGTGCCAGCAGTACCGGGTTGACAGGGGTTGAGACCCAGTACTTC | CASSTGLTGVETQYF
- | TRBJ2-7 | TRBV11-3 | few | TGTGCCAGCAGCTTAGCGGGAGAGACGGACGAGCAGTACTTC | CASSLAGETDEQYF
TRBD2 | TRBJ2-7 | TRBV7-2 | - | TGTGCCAGCAGCTTGGGGCCTAGCGGGGCCCACTACGAGCAGTACTTC | CASSLGPSGAHYEQYF